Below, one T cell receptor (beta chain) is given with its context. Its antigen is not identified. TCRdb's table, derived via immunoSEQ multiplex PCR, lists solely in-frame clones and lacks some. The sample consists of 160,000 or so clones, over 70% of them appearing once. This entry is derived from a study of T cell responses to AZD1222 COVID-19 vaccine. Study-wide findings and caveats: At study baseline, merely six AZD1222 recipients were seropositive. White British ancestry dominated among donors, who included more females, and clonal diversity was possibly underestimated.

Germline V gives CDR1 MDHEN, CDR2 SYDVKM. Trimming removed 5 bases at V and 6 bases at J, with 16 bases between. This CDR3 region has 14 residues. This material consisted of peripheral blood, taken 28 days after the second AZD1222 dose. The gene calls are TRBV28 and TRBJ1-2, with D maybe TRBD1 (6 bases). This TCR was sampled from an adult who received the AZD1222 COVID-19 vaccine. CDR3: CASSPQQGWHGYTF. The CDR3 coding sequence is TGTGCCAGCAGTCCACAACAGGGTTGGCATGGCTACACCTTC.